The T cell receptor (beta chain) described here comes from a study of CXCR3-negative and CXCR3-positive naive CD8 T cells. The study, taken as a whole, reports: Whereas both naive subsets had comparably high diversity, memory CD8+ cells had much lower diversity. CXCR3-negative naive cells had less hydrophobic TRB CDR3s than did CXCR3-positive naive cells.

Turning to this clonotype: The antigen is undetermined.

Phenotypically, naive CD8+ T cells corresponded to CD45RO-CCR7+CD27+CD95-. The TRB libraries of cDNA were built by UMI-labeled 5' RACE. TCRdb reprocessed the 5' RACE reads and stores each CDR3 protein as one record, lacking DNA. The ten most abundant clones cover 0.41% of a sample with 130,000 or so distinct CDR3 sequences. Germline V gene lookup returns CDR1 LGHNA and CDR2 YNFKEQ. The CDR3 is 18 residues long. This clonotype was obtained from a human donor in good health. Some clones in this sample may be carry-over from other donors' samples. The sample was naive CXCR3+ CD8+ T cells from blood. Described subset: CD45RO-CCR7+CD27+CD95- naive CD8+ T cells expressing CXCR3 (TNR3+). The gene calls are TRBV4-2 and TRBJ2-7; checking the TCRdb D call of TRBD2 is not possible without DNA. The CDR3 loop is CASSQSPSGGPNSYEQYF.